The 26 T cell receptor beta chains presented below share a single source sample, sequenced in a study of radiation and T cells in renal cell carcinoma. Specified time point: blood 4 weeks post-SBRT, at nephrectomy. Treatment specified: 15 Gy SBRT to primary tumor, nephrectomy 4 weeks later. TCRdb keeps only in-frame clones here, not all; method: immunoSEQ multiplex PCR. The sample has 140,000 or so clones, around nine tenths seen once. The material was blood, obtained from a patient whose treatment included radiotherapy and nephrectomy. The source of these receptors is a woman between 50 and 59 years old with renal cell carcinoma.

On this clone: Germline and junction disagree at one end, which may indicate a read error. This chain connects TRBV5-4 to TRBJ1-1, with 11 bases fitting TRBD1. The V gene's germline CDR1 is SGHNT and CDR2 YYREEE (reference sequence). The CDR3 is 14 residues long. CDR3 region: CASRLDRGHPEAFF. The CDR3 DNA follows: TGTGCCAGCAGATTGGACAGGGGGCATCCTGAAGCTTTCTTT.

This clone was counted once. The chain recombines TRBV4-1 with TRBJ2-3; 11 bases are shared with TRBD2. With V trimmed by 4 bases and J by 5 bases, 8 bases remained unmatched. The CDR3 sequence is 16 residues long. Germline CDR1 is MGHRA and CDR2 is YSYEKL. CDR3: CASSRRTTSGKDTQYF. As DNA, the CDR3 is TGCGCCAGCAGCCGACGGACGACTAGCGGGAAAGATACGCAGTATTTT.

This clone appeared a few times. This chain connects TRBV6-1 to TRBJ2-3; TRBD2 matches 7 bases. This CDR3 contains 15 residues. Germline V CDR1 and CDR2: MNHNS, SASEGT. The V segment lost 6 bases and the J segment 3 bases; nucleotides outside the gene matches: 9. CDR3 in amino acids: CASSPTGGRTDTQYF. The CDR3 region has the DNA TGTGCCAGCAGCCCCACGGGCGGGAGAACAGATACGCAGTATTTT.

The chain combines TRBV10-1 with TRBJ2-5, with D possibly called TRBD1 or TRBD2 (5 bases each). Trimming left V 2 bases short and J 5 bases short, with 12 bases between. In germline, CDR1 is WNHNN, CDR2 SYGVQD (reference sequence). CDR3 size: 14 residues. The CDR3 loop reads CASSETGRWETQYF. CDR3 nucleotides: TGCGCCAGCAGTGAGACGGGGCGATGGGAGACCCAGTACTTC.

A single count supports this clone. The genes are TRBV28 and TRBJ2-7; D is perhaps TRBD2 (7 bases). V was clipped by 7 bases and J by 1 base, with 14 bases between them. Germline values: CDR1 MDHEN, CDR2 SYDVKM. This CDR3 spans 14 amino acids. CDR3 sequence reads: CASTKRGGSYEQYF. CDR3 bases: TGTGCCAGCACTAAAAGGGGGGGGTCCTACGAGCAGTACTTC.

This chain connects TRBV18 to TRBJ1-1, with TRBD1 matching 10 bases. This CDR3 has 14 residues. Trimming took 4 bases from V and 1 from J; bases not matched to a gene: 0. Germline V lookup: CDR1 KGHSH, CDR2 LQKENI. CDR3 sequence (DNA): TGTGCCAGCTCACGGGACAGGGGGAACACTGAAGCTTTCTTT. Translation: CASSRDRGNTEAFF.

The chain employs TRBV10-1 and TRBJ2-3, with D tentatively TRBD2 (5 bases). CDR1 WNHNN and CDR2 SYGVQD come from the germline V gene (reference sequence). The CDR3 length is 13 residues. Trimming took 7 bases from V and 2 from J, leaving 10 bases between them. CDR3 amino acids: CASKRTYTDTQYF. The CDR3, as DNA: TGCGCCAGCAAGAGGACTTACACAGATACGCAGTATTTT.

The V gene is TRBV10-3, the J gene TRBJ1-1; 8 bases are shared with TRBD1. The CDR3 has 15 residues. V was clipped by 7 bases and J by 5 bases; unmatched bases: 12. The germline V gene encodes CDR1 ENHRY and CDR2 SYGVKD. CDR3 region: CAITPSGQGLTEAFF. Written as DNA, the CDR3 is TGTGCCATCACCCCATCCGGACAGGGTTTGACTGAAGCTTTCTTT.

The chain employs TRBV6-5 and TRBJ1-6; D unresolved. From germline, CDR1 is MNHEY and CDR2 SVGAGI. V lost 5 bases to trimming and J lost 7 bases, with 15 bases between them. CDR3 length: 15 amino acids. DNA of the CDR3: TGTGCCAGCAGTCAATTCGGGATGCGAAATTCACCCCTCCACTTT. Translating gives CASSQFGMRNSPLHF.

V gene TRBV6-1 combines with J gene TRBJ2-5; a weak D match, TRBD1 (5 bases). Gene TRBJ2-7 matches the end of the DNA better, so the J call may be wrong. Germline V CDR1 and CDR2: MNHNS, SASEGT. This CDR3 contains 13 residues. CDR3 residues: CASSEGRSYEQYF. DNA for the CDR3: TGTGCCAGCAGTGAGGGGCGATCCTACGAGCAGTACTTC.

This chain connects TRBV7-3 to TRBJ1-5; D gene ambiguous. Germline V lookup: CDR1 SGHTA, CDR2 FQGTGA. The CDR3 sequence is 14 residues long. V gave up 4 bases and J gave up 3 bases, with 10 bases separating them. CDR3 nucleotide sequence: TGTGCCAGCAGCTCCTCCGCCGACAATCAGCCCCAGCATTTT. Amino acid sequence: CASSSSADNQPQHF. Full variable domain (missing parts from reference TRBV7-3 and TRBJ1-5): GAGVSQTPSNKVTEKGKYVELRCDPISGHTALYWYRQSLGQGPEFLIYFQGTGAADDSGLPNDRFFAVRPEGSVSTLKIQRTERGDSAVYLCASSSSADNQPQHFGDGTRLSIL.

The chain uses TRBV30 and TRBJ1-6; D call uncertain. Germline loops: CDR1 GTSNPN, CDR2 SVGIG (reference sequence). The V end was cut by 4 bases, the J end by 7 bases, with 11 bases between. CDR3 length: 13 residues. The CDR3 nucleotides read TGTGCCTGGAATGTGGTCGGGAATTCACCCCTCCACTTT. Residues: CAWNVVGNSPLHF.

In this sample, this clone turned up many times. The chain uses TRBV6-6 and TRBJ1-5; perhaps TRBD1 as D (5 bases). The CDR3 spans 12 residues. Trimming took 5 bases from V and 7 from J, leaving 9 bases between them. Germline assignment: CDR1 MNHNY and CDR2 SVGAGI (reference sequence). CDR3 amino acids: CASSPRGQPQHF. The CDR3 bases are TGTGCCAGCAGTCCTCGGGGGCAGCCCCAGCATTTT.

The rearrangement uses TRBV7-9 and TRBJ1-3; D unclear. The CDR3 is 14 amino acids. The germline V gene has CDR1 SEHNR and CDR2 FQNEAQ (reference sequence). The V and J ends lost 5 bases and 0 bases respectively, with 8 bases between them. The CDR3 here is CASSPGHSGNTIYF. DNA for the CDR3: TGTGCCAGCAGCCCTGGGCACTCTGGAAACACCATATATTTT. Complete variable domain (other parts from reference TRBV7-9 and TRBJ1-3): DTGVSQNPRHKITKRGQNVTFRCDPISEHNRLYWYRQTLGQGPEFLTYFQNEAQLEKSRLLSDRFSAERPKGSFSTLEIQRTEQGDSAMYLCASSPGHSGNTIYFGEGSWLTVV.

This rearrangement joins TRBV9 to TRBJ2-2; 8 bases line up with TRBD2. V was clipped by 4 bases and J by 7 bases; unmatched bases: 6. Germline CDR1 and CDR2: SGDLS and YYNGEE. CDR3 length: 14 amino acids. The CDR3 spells CASSTSGGDGELFF. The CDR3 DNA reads TGTGCCAGCAGCACCTCCGGGGGGGACGGGGAGCTGTTTTTT.

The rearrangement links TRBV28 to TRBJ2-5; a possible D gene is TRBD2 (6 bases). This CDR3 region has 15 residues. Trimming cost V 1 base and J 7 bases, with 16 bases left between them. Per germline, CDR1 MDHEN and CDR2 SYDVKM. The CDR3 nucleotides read TGTGCCAGCAGTTTATCCCCCGGGAGCGAGATGACCCAGTACTTC. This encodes CASSLSPGSEMTQYF.

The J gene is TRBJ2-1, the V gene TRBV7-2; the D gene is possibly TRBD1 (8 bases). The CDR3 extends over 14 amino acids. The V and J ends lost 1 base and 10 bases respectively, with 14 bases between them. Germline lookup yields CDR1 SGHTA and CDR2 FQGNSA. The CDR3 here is CASSLGDRGGEQFF. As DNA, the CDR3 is TGTGCCAGCAGCTTAGGCGACAGGGGAGGGGAGCAGTTCTTC.

Here the CDR3 reads CASSQELGANYGYTF. Written as DNA, the CDR3 is TGCGCCAGCAGCCAAGAATTGGGAGCTAACTATGGCTACACCTTC. The V call is TRBV4-3, the J call TRBJ1-2, with unresolved D. This CDR3 region has 15 residues. Trimming took 0 bases from V and 0 from J, leaving 8 bases between them. From germline, CDR1 is LGHNA and CDR2 YSLEER.

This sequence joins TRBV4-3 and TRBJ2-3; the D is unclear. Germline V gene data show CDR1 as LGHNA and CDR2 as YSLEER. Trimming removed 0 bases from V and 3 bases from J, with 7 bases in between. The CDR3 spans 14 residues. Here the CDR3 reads CASSQEPVTDTQYF. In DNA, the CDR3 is TGCGCCAGCAGCCAAGAGCCAGTTACAGATACGCAGTATTTT.

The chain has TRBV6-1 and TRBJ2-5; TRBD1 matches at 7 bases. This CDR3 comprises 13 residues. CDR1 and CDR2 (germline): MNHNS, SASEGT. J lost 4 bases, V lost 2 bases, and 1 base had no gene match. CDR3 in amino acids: CASSENRGETQYF. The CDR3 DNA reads TGTGCCAGCAGTGAAAACAGGGGAGAGACCCAGTACTTC.

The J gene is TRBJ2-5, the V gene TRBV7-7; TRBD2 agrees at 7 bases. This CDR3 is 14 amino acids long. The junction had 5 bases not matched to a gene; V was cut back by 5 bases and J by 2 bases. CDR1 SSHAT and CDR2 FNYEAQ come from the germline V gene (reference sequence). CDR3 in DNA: TGTGCCAGCAGCCGTGGACTAGAGCAAGAGACCCAGTACTTC. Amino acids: CASSRGLEQETQYF.

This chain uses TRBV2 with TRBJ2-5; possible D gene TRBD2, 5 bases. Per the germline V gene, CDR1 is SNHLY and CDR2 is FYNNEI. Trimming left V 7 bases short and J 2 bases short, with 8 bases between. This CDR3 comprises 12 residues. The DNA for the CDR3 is TGTGCCAGCAAGAAGCGGCAAGAGACCCAGTACTTC. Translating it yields CASKKRQETQYF.

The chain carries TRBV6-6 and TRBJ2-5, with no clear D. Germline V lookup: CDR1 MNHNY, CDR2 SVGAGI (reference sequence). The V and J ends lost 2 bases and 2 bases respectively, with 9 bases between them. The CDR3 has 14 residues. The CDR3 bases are TGTGCCAGCAGTTACGCGGCGGATCAAGAGACCCAGTACTTC. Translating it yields CASSYAADQETQYF.

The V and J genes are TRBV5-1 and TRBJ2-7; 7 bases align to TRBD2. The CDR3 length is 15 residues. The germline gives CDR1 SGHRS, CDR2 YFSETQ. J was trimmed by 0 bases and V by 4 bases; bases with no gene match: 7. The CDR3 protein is CASSRTGLNSYEQYF. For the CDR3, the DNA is TGCGCCAGCAGCAGGACGGGACTAAACTCCTACGAGCAGTACTTC.

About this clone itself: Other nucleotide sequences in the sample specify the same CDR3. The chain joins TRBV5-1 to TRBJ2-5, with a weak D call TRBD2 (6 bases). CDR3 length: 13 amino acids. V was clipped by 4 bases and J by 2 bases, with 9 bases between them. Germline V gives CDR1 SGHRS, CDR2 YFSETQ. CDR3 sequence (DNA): TGCGCCAGCAGCCCCGGGGGACAAGAGACCCAGTACTTC. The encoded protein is CASSPGGQETQYF.

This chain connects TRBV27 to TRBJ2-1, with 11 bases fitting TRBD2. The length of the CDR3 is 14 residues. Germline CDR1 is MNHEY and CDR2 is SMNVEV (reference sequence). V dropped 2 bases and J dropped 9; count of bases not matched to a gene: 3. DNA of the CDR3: TGTGCCAGCAGTTTAGGGCTAGCGGGGGGTGAGCAGTTCTTC. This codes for CASSLGLAGGEQFF.